Listed below are T cell receptor beta chains from one sample, sequenced in a study of blood T cell repertoires in COVID-19. Measured with immunoSEQ multiplex PCR; TCRdb has only the in-frame clones, and not every one. The data show about 59,000 clones, about 78% seen once. Input material: peripheral blood. These receptors came from a man older than 75 with acute or convalescent COVID-19. Both conserved end residues are part of each CDR3. The D gene is left open where the match is weak. The size entry is marked missing in some rows and otherwise reads once, few, many or a size class.

DNA	CDR3	J	V	D	size
TGTGCCAGCAGCTTCCTACAGGGCCCCTACGAGCAGTACTTC	CASSFLQGPYEQYF	TRBJ2-7	TRBV5-5	NA	NA
TGTGCCAGCTCACCTGAGGCAATTAATCAGCCCCAGCATTTT	CASSPEAINQPQHF	TRBJ1-5	TRBV18	NA	NA
TGTGCCAGCAGCTTGTTATACTCTGGGGCCAACGTCCTGACTTTC	CASSLLYSGANVLTF	TRBJ2-6	TRBV5-8	NA	once
TGTGCCACCTACCCGGGGGGGGAAAGCTCTGGGGCCAACGTCCTGACTTTC	CATYPGGESSGANVLTF	TRBJ2-6	TRBV19	TRBD2	NA
TGCGCCAGCAGCCCACAAACTAGCGGGGGATACAATGAGCAGTTCTTC	CASSPQTSGGYNEQFF	TRBJ2-1	TRBV5-1	TRBD2	NA
TGCAGCGTGGCGCTTAAGGGGGCGGGTGAGCAGTACTTC	CSVALKGAGEQYF	TRBJ2-7	TRBV29-1	TRBD1	NA
TGTGCCAGCAGTTACACCCCGGACAGGGGAAAAAACACCATATATTTT	CASSYTPDRGKNTIYF	TRBJ1-3	TRBV6-5	TRBD1	NA
TGCGCCAGCAGCTTGGGGGATGACAGGTCCCAGTACTTC	CASSLGDDRSQYF	TRBJ2-5	TRBV5-1	NA	NA
TGTGCCAGCAGCTTCGACAGGGGTGACGGCTACACCTTC	CASSFDRGDGYTF	TRBJ1-2	TRBV12-3/TRBV12-4	TRBD1	NA
TGTGCCAGCAGCAACAGGGACACTGGGCGCTACACCTTC	CASSNRDTGRYTF	TRBJ1-2	TRBV6-5	NA	few
TGTGCCAGCAGCTTAGTAACAGACCCTAATGAAAAACTGTTTTTT	CASSLVTDPNEKLFF	TRBJ1-4	TRBV7-9	NA	NA
TGTGCCAGCAGCTTTCGGGACAGGGGGGGACTCAATGAGCAGTTCTTC	CASSFRDRGGLNEQFF	TRBJ2-1	TRBV11-3	TRBD1	NA
TGTGCCATCAGTGAGACACCTACAGGATCTGGAAACACCATATATTTT	CAISETPTGSGNTIYF	TRBJ1-3	TRBV10-3	NA	few
TGTGCCAGCAGCTCCCGGCGGGGACAGGGGGCGCGAGAGCAGTACTTC	CASSSRRGQGAREQYF	TRBJ2-7	TRBV7-8	TRBD1	NA
TGCAGCGTTGAGGGACCGGACAGGCTGAGGGCTTTCTTT	CSVEGPDRLRAFF	TRBJ1-1	TRBV29-1	TRBD1	NA
TGCGCCAGCAGTGAGTCGAGGGCGTCCTATGGCTACACCTTC	CASSESRASYGYTF	TRBJ1-2	TRBV10-2	NA	NA
TGTGCCTGGAGTGTAGGACAGGGAGGAACTAATGAAAAACTGTTTTTT	CAWSVGQGGTNEKLFF	TRBJ1-4	TRBV30	TRBD1	NA
TGCGCCAGCAGTCCCGGGACAGGGGGCTACGAGCAGTACTTC	CASSPGTGGYEQYF	TRBJ2-7	TRBV10-1	TRBD1	NA
TGTGCCAGTAGTTTGGGACAGGGGGGTAATCAGCCCCAGCATTTT	CASSLGQGGNQPQHF	TRBJ1-5	TRBV19	TRBD1	NA
TGTGCCAGCAGCCAAGATCCCCCGGACAGTGTCTACAATGAGCAGTTCTTC	CASSQDPPDSVYNEQFF	TRBJ2-1	TRBV3-1/TRBV3-2	NA	once
TGTGCCAGCAGTTACTCGAGATTAACTGAAGCTTTCTTT	CASSYSRLTEAFF	TRBJ1-1	TRBV6-6	NA	NA
TGCAGCGTTGAGGGCCCGACAGGGGGCTTTGGCTACACCTTC	CSVEGPTGGFGYTF	TRBJ1-2	TRBV29-1	TRBD1	NA
TGTGCCAGCAGCTACCAGGGTAACGAGCAGTACTTC	CASSYQGNEQYF	TRBJ2-7	TRBV11-1	NA	NA
TGTGCCAGCAGTACAGACGTGGGGAGCTCCTATAATTCACCCCTCCACTTT	CASSTDVGSSYNSPLHF	TRBJ1-6	TRBV27	NA	NA
TGTGCCAGTGGGACAGAGGGTATTGGGGCCCAGTACTTC	CASGTEGIGAQYF	TRBJ2-5	TRBV7-2	TRBD1	NA
TGTGCCAGCAGCTTCCGAGGCACGAGCTCCTACGAGCAGTACTTC	CASSFRGTSSYEQYF	TRBJ2-7	TRBV9	NA	NA
TGTGCCAGTGCGGTGGCTGGCGCCTATGGCTACACCTTC	CASAVAGAYGYTF	TRBJ1-2	TRBV27	NA	once
TGTGCCAGCAGCCGATCGACTAGCGGGGGCACAGATACGCAGTATTTT	CASSRSTSGGTDTQYF	TRBJ2-3	TRBV4-2	TRBD2	NA
TGTGCCAGCACCGGACTAGCGGACGGGGAGCTGTTTTTT	CASTGLADGELFF	TRBJ2-2	TRBV12-3/TRBV12-4	TRBD2	few
TGTGCCAGCAGGCAACGAACAGGGAGATATGGCTACACCTTC	CASRQRTGRYGYTF	TRBJ1-2	TRBV28	NA	NA
TGTGCCAGCAGAACGCTAGCGGGGGGGTTCAACACCGGGGAGCTGTTTTTT	CASRTLAGGFNTGELFF	TRBJ2-2	TRBV11-3	TRBD2	once
TGTGCCACCAGTGATTCAGGTGCCGGCGAAAAACTGTTTTTT	CATSDSGAGEKLFF	TRBJ1-4	TRBV24-1	NA	once
TGTGCCAGCAGTGAAGAGGGGAACTATGGCTACACCTTC	CASSEEGNYGYTF	TRBJ1-2	TRBV6-1	NA	NA
TGTGCCAGCAGAATCGCCGAACAGGGACATAATTCACCCCTCCACTTT	CASRIAEQGHNSPLHF	TRBJ1-6	TRBV27	NA	once
TGTGCCAGCAGCCTTGGGACAGGTGGAAACACCATATATTTT	CASSLGTGGNTIYF	TRBJ1-3	TRBV7-2	TRBD1	NA
TGTGCCAGCAGTGGGGGGACAGGTAGCACAGATACGCAGTATTTT	CASSGGTGSTDTQYF	TRBJ2-3	TRBV2	TRBD1	NA
TGTGCCAGCTCATCCGACCGACTAGCGGGAGGGATGTCGGATGAGCAGTTCTTC	CASSSDRLAGGMSDEQFF	TRBJ2-1	TRBV18	TRBD2	NA
TGTGCCAGCAGACCGATAGCGGGAGGGAGCTACAATGAGCAGTTCTTC	CASRPIAGGSYNEQFF	TRBJ2-1	TRBV2	TRBD2	NA
TGTGCCAGCAGCGGAAGGGGCTCACCCCTCCACTTT	CASSGRGSPLHF	TRBJ1-6	TRBV11-3	NA	many
TGTGCCAGTAGTATAGGTAGAACAGGGGAAGCTTTCTTT	CASSIGRTGEAFF	TRBJ1-1	TRBV19	NA	few
TGCAGCGTCAGCGGGGGGCAAGAGACCCAGTACTTC	CSVSGGQETQYF	TRBJ2-5	TRBV29-1	TRBD2	NA
TGTGCCAGCAGCCACCGGGGGTACACTGAAGCTTTCTTT	CASSHRGYTEAFF	TRBJ1-1	TRBV27	NA	NA
TGTGCCTGGAGTAGCTTCTCTGGAAACACCATATATTTT	CAWSSFSGNTIYF	TRBJ1-3	TRBV30	NA	NA
TGTGCCATCAGTGAAACTGTGGGCAGTACCTCTGGAAACACCATATATTTT	CAISETVGSTSGNTIYF	TRBJ1-3	TRBV10-3	NA	NA